What follows is one TCR beta chain and its context. The data originate from a study of blood T cell repertoires in COVID-19. Study overall: T cells, B-cell-depleted T cells, or PBMCs supplied cDNA or gDNA.

The table came from immunoSEQ multiplex PCR; TCRdb's copy has only in-frame clones and leaves some out. The table includes some 110,000 clones, 82% detected once. The length of the CDR3 is 12 residues. Germline V gene data show CDR1 as SGHDT and CDR2 as YYEEEE. V was trimmed by 4 bases and J by 5 bases, leaving 6 bases between them. Sequenced input: peripheral blood. The genes are TRBV5-6 and TRBJ2-2; tentatively, D is TRBD1 (5 bases). The receptor was derived from a man in his 70s with acute or convalescent COVID-19. CDR3 amino acids: CASSQGTGELFF. The CDR3 nucleotides read TGTGCCAGCAGCCAGGGTACCGGGGAGCTGTTTTTT.